Listed below are T cell receptor beta chains from one sample, sequenced in a study of T-cell reconstitution after alpha-beta-depleted transplantation in children. TCRdb reanalysed the PCR reads using MiXCR and keeps one entry per CDR3 protein. This sample yields about 250,000 distinct CDR3 sequences, of which about 24% are seen a single time; 4% to 5.5% belongs to the top ten. Here the sequenced sample was PBMCs, mostly from graft donor cells, taken 360 days after TCRalphabeta/CD19-depleted stem cell transplant. The receptors shown here come from a female patient aged 2 to 10 who had a stem cell transplant for congenital amegakaryocytic thrombocytopenia, so the T cells may come from the graft donor. Each CDR3 is given with its conserved first and last residue. Fields, in order: clone size, J gene, D gene, CDR3 length, V gene, CDR3 protein. A D gene is named only where the DNA matches it firmly. Clone sizes are given selectively: once, few, many, or a class where the clone is expanded.

few,TRBJ1-5,TRBD1,15,TRBV4-1,CASSRQGFGVQPQHF
many,TRBJ2-1,.,13,TRBV11-2,CASSLTPYNEQFF
many,TRBJ1-6,.,14,TRBV15,CATSRGHNGSPLHF
few,TRBJ2-2,.,17,TRBV4-1,CASSQAAMGLNTGELFF
.,TRBJ2-5,.,11,TRBV20-1,CSGQVQETQYF
.,TRBJ2-3,.,13,TRBV28,CASSLRLEDRQYF
few,TRBJ1-1,TRBD1,16,TRBV20-1,CSARDGSGGSNTEAFF
.,TRBJ2-3,.,13,TRBV5-4,CASSAVWGDTQYF
few,TRBJ2-7,.,14,TRBV4-3,CASSQEAVYGEQYF
many,TRBJ2-7,.,11,TRBV10-3,CAISDRDEQYF
.,TRBJ2-5,.,14,TRBV6-1,CASSELGGWETQYF
few,TRBJ2-3,.,15,TRBV7-6,CASSLGTRWADTQYF
.,TRBJ2-1,TRBD2,18,TRBV24-1,CATSDAGGKMSSYNEQFF
.,TRBJ1-1,.,13,TRBV2,CASSDTRVTEAFF
.,TRBJ2-3,TRBD1,15,TRBV25-1,CASRTTGGGTDTQYF
.,TRBJ1-4,TRBD1,13,TRBV29-1,CSARGQGGEKLFF
few,TRBJ2-7,TRBD1,15,TRBV4-1,CASSQLGTGNYEQYF
.,TRBJ2-3,.,16,TRBV3-1,CASSQVFTGSTDTQYF
.,TRBJ2-1,.,15,TRBV21-1,CASSKAVPGRDEQFF
.,TRBJ2-4,.,15,TRBV28,CASSGAALAKNIQYF
few,TRBJ2-7,TRBD2,14,TRBV28,CASIPSGRTYEQYF
few,TRBJ2-3,TRBD1,15,TRBV29-1,CSVEPTGGLADTQYF
.,TRBJ1-4,.,13,TRBV12-3/TRBV12-4,CASSDEVGEKLFF
many,TRBJ1-5,.,14,TRBV27,CASSSFSSNQPQHF
.,TRBJ1-1,.,14,TRBV20-1,CSAPRGTLNTEAFF
few,TRBJ1-6,.,14,TRBV12-3/TRBV12-4,CASSSDNYDSPLHF
few,TRBJ1-2,TRBD1,11,TRBV30,CACDRAYGYTF
.,TRBJ1-2,.,17,TRBV12-3/TRBV12-4,CASSLTASSSANYGYTF
.,TRBJ2-5,TRBD1,13,TRBV12-3/TRBV12-4,CASNNRGLETQYF
.,TRBJ2-5,TRBD2,13,TRBV20-1,CSAPASGEETQYF
.,TRBJ2-3,TRBD1,13,TRBV7-9,CASSSTGSHTQYF
.,TRBJ2-1,TRBD2,16,TRBV3-1,CASSQDLSGGRNEQFF
.,TRBJ2-1,.,14,TRBV30,CAWSVRAAYNEQFF
few,TRBJ2-7,TRBD1,14,TRBV19,CASSARDSHYEQYF
few,TRBJ1-1,TRBD1,13,TRBV28,CASRLTGLTEAFF
many,TRBJ2-1,.,13,TRBV6-1,CASSRRKYNEQFF
.,TRBJ2-3,.,16,TRBV3-1,CASSRLWAAGIDTQYF
few,TRBJ2-5,TRBD2,16,TRBV9,CASSVPPLAGLETQYF
few,TRBJ2-3,TRBD2,16,TRBV10-3,CAISEPAGGQTDTQYF
few,TRBJ1-4,.,16,TRBV4-2,CASSQARGGLISALFF